This TCR beta chain emerged from a study of early stage breast cancer tumors. Findings of the study overall: In about 90% of the 16 patients, blood comparison separated tumor from normal breast. Bulk DNA sequencing of unsorted cells missed chain pairing and markers.

Sampling of the adjacent normal breast tissue occurred roughly 2-4.5 cm from the tumor. To note about this clone: As yet, its antigen is unknown.

Here immunoSEQ multiplex PCR was the method, and the copy in TCRdb shows in-frame clones only, minus some. The repertoire holds approximately 5,600 clones, with around 79% as singletons. The TCR originated in a person in their 70s with breast cancer. The sequenced sample consisted of normal breast tissue next to the tumor.

DNA for the CDR3: TGCAGCGTTGCTCGGGAAACTGTTGACAATGAGCAGTTCTTC. Translation gives CSVARETVDNEQFF. The chain employs TRBV29-1 and TRBJ2-1, with TRBD2 as a possible D gene (5 bases). Germline loops: CDR1 SQVTM, CDR2 ANQGSEA. Trimming took 4 bases from V and 5 from J, leaving 15 bases between them. The CDR3 length is 14 residues.